The 22 T cell receptor beta chains in this list originate from one sample, sequenced in a study of T-cell memory formation after mild COVID-19. MiXCR, applied by TCRdb to the 5' RACE reads, yields one record per CDR3 protein. The sample records under 450,000 distinct CDR3 sequences, around 15% being singletons. The sequencing sample was made of PBMCs or a T cell subset sorted from them (not recorded which). The source of these receptors is a man younger than 35 who had mild COVID-19 (a few samples of this study predate the infection). Cell type and time point are not known.

The genes are TRBV24-1 and TRBJ2-1; 10 nucleotides line up with TRBD1. The CDR3 runs 11 residues. The V gene end was trimmed by 9 bases and the J gene end by 9 bases; junction bases not matched to a gene: 1. CDR1 and CDR2 from the germline V gene are KGHDR and SFDVKD. The CDR3 bases are TGTGCCACCGGGACAGGGGTTGAGCAGTTCTTC. It encodes CATGTGVEQFF.

This clonotype was seen more than once but under ten times. The chain uses TRBV29-1 and TRBJ2-2, with D tentatively TRBD1 or TRBD2 (5 bases each). This CDR3 spans 15 amino acids. Trimming pared 3 bases from V and 0 bases from J, leaving 11 bases between. From germline, CDR1 is SQVTM and CDR2 ANQGSEA. The CDR3 region has the DNA TGCAGCGTTGACGCCGGGACCGCGAACACCGGGGAGCTGTTTTTT. This gives the protein CSVDAGTANTGELFF.

The V gene is TRBV7-2, the J gene TRBJ1-2, with 11 bases lining up with TRBD1. The junction had 8 bases not matched to a gene; V was cut back by 5 bases and J by 6 bases. Germline V gene data show CDR1 as SGHTA and CDR2 as FQGNSA. The CDR3 covers 15 residues. The CDR3 protein is CASSVGQGARDGYTF. The CDR3, as DNA: TGTGCCAGCAGCGTTGGACAGGGGGCGAGGGATGGCTACACCTTC.

In this sample, this clonotype turned up a few times. The chain links TRBV4-1 to TRBJ2-7; possible D gene TRBD1, 5 bases. Trimming pared 2 bases from V and 0 bases from J, leaving 17 bases between. CDR3 length: 17 amino acids. Looked up from germline, CDR1 is MGHRA and CDR2 is YSYEKL. CDR3 DNA sequence: TGCGCCAGCAGCCAAAGGGGAACAGGAAGGAGCTCCTACGAGCAGTACTTC. Translating gives CASSQRGTGRSSYEQYF.

This chain connects TRBV11-2 to TRBJ2-5; D might be TRBD1 (6 bases). Trimming shortened V by 0 bases and J by 7 bases, and 15 bases separated the two germline ends. This CDR3 has 15 residues. Germline values: CDR1 SGHAT, CDR2 FQNNGV. CDR3 region: CASSLEQGTKGTQYF. The CDR3 DNA sequence: TGTGCCAGCAGCTTAGAGCAGGGGACCAAGGGGACCCAGTACTTC.

This clonotype was seen ten or more times. V gene TRBV24-1 combines with J gene TRBJ2-1, with D perhaps assigned TRBD1 or TRBD2 (5 bases each). Germline CDR1 is KGHDR and CDR2 is SFDVKD. Trimming took 5 bases from V and 3 from J, leaving 16 bases between them. There are 16 residues in the CDR3. CDR3 residues: CATSGPGRRFYNEQFF. The CDR3 DNA follows: TGTGCCACCAGTGGACCGGGACGGCGCTTCTACAATGAGCAGTTCTTC.

This clonotype has only a few counts. V usage is TRBV6-5 and J usage is TRBJ1-2; 8 bases match TRBD1. Trimming at V came to 6 bases and at J to 2 bases, leaving 8 bases not matched to a gene. The CDR3 consists of 15 residues. From germline, CDR1 is MNHEY and CDR2 SVGAGI. CDR3 in amino acids: CASRPGQGANYGYTF. The CDR3 DNA is TGTGCCAGCAGACCCGGACAGGGTGCGAACTATGGCTACACCTTC.

This clonotype was observed at least ten times. The rearrangement uses TRBV7-6 and TRBJ2-3; TRBD2 matches at 14 bases. V was pared by 6 bases and J by 0 bases, with 5 bases of the junction left unmatched. Per germline, CDR1 SGHVS and CDR2 FNYEAQ. The CDR3 is made up of 17 amino acids. In DNA form, the CDR3 reads TGTGCCAGCAGTCCGGGACTAGCGGGAGATAGCACAGATACGCAGTATTTT. It translates to CASSPGLAGDSTDTQYF.

The chain has TRBV7-2 and TRBJ1-1; tentatively, D is TRBD1 (5 bases). This CDR3 has 14 amino acids. V lost 1 base and J lost 5, with 11 bases in between. CDR1 and CDR2 (germline): SGHTA, FQGNSA. The CDR3 reads CASSLGTGWTEAFF. The CDR3 DNA reads as TGTGCCAGCAGCTTAGGCACAGGTTGGACTGAAGCTTTCTTT. The entire variable domain, with the rest obtained from reference TRBV7-2 and TRBJ1-1, is as follows: GAGVSQSPSNKVTEKGKDVELRCDPISGHTALYWYRQSLGQGLEFLIYFQGNSAPDKSGLPSDRFSAERTGGSVSTLTIQRTQQEDSAVYLCASSLGTGWTEAFFGQGTRLTVV.

J is TRBJ1-4 and V is TRBV3-1; possibly TRBD1 for D (6 bases). The CDR3 spans 16 residues. Germline V gene data show CDR1 as LGHDT and CDR2 as YNNKEL (reference sequence). V was clipped by 0 bases and J by 8 bases, with 16 bases between them. The CDR3 sequence: CASSQDLTGTYEKLFF. The CDR3 DNA reads as TGTGCCAGCAGCCAAGATCTGACCGGGACATACGAAAAACTGTTTTTT. Full variable domain (rest looked up from reference TRBV3-1 and TRBJ1-4): DTAVSQTPKYLVTQMGNDKSIKCEQNLGHDTMYWYKQDSKKFLKIMFSYNNKELIINETVPNRFSPKSPDKAHLNLHINSLELGDSAVYFCASSQDLTGTYEKLFFGSGTQLSVL.

Only a few counts were recorded for this clonotype. This chain joins TRBV20-1 and TRBJ2-3, with 9 bases identical to TRBD2. Germline values: CDR1 DFQATT, CDR2 SNEGSKA (reference sequence). The CDR3 has 15 amino acids. V lost 3 bases and J lost 2; bases outside the gene matches: 6. The CDR3 DNA follows: TGCAGTGCTAGGACACTAGCGGGTAACACAGATACGCAGTATTTT. Its protein product is CSARTLAGNTDTQYF.

The V gene is TRBV7-2, the J gene TRBJ1-1, with D tentatively TRBD1 (6 bases). The CDR3 totals 15 residues. From germline, CDR1 is SGHTA and CDR2 FQGNSA. The V end was cut by 5 bases, the J end by 0 bases, with 13 bases between. DNA of the CDR3: TGTGCCAGCAGCAAACAGGGATCCATGAACACTGAAGCTTTCTTT. Translation: CASSKQGSMNTEAFF.

The V and J genes are TRBV7-9 and TRBJ1-2; TRBD1 is a possible D gene (5 bases). V was cut by 3 bases and J by 5 bases, with 10 bases left in between. Germline V lookup: CDR1 SEHNR, CDR2 FQNEAQ (reference sequence). CDR3 length: 13 amino acids. The CDR3 sequence is CASSFRQLYGYTF. CDR3 bases: TGTGCCAGCAGCTTTAGACAGCTATATGGCTACACCTTC.

This clonotype has only a few counts. The chain couples TRBV7-9 to TRBJ1-1; tentative D call: TRBD1 (5 bases). This CDR3 region has 14 residues. The germline gives CDR1 SEHNR, CDR2 FQNEAQ (reference sequence). V was cut by 3 bases and J by 4 bases, with 12 bases left in between. Here the CDR3 reads CASSLQGQGTEAFF. The CDR3 bases are TGTGCCAGCAGCTTGCAGGGTCAGGGCACTGAAGCTTTCTTT.

In nucleotides, the CDR3 is TGTGCCAGCAGTGCCACCCGGACCTCCGAGCAGTACTTC. This translates into CASSATRTSEQYF. This chain links TRBV25-1 with TRBJ2-7; D is unclear. The CDR3 extends over 13 amino acids. V was cut by 4 bases and J by 6 bases, with 13 bases left in between. Germline CDR1 and CDR2: MGHDK and SYGVNS.

This clonotype was recorded a few times. The rearrangement links TRBV3-1 to TRBJ2-1; no clear D. CDR1 is LGHDT, CDR2 YNNKEL, per germline (reference sequence). The CDR3 contains 15 residues. V lost 3 bases, J lost 9 bases, and 18 bases lay in between. The CDR3 sequence: CASSHPPSLYGEQFF. In DNA form, the CDR3 reads TGTGCCAGCAGCCATCCGCCCAGCCTCTATGGTGAGCAGTTCTTC.

The chain carries TRBV18 and TRBJ1-6, with 7 bases lining up with TRBD1. Germline values: CDR1 KGHSH, CDR2 LQKENI. CDR3 length equals 16 residues. V shed 3 bases, J shed 5 bases, and the junction held 7 bases outside the gene matches. This CDR3 is CASSPRTGLNNSPLHF. DNA for the CDR3: TGTGCCAGCTCACCTAGGACAGGACTCAATAATTCACCCCTCCACTTT.

Many counts were recorded for this clonotype. The chain combines TRBV7-2 with TRBJ1-1, with D maybe TRBD1 (5 bases). Trimming cost V 5 bases and J 3 bases, with 13 bases left between them. Germline V lookup: CDR1 SGHTA, CDR2 FQGNSA. CDR3 length: 14 residues. The CDR3 DNA reads as TGTGCCAGCAGCCCCGTCGGCAGGGACACTGAAGCTTTCTTT. It translates to CASSPVGRDTEAFF.

This clonotype has more than one count but fewer than ten. The chain joins TRBV7-2 to TRBJ2-1; the D is unclear. The V gene lost 2 bases and the J gene lost 10 bases, with 15 bases spanning the gap. CDR1 and CDR2 (germline): SGHTA, FQGNSA. CDR3 length: 14 residues. The DNA for the CDR3 is TGTGCCAGCAGCTTATCCCCAGCGAAGCAGGAGCAGTTCTTC. Its protein is CASSLSPAKQEQFF.

This clonotype was counted between two and nine times. The rearrangement links TRBV4-2 to TRBJ2-1, with TRBD1 identical over 8 bases. This CDR3 comprises 16 residues. Germline CDR1 is LGHNA and CDR2 is YNFKEQ. The J segment lost 4 bases and the V segment lost 0 bases, leaving 5 bases of the junction unmatched. In nucleotides, the CDR3 is TGTGCCAGCAGCCAAGAAGACAGGGGTGGATACAATGAGCAGTTCTTC. Translated: CASSQEDRGGYNEQFF.

The chain employs TRBV6-5 and TRBJ1-6, with D perhaps TRBD1 (5 bases). CDR3 length equals 15 residues. The germline gives CDR1 MNHEY, CDR2 SVGAGI. Trimming shortened V by 7 bases and J by 10 bases, and 20 bases separated the two germline ends. The CDR3 nucleotides read TGTGCCAGCACTAAGAGGGGCAGGCTCAAGTCACCCCTCCACTTT. This translates into CASTKRGRLKSPLHF.

The sample holds a few counts of this clonotype. The chain carries TRBV5-1 and TRBJ1-6; a possible D gene is TRBD1 (6 bases). The CDR3 is 15 amino acids. Germline CDR1 is SGHRS and CDR2 is YFSETQ. V lost 4 bases, J lost 6 bases, and 14 bases lay in between. CDR3 amino acids: CASSLRTDTNSPLHF. The CDR3 nucleotides are TGCGCCAGCAGCCTGAGGACAGATACTAATTCACCCCTCCACTTT. The whole variable domain, remainder taken from reference TRBV5-1 and TRBJ1-6, is KAGVTQTPRYLIKTRGQQVTLSCSPISGHRSVSWYQQTPGQGLQFLFEYFSETQRNKGNFPGRFSGRQFSNSRSEMNVSTLELGDSALYLCASSLRTDTNSPLHFGNGTRLTVT.